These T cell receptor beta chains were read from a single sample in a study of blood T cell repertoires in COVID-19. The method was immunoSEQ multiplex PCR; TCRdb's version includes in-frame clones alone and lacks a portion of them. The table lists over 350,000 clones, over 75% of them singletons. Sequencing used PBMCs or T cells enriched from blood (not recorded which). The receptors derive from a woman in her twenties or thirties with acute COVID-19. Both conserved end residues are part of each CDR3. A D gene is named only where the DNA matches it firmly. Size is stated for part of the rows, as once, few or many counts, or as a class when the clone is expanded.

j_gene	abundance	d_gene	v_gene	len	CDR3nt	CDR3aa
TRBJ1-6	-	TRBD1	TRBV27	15	TGTGCCAGCAGTTCCTCGGACAGGGAGTATTCACCCCTCCACTTT	CASSSSDREYSPLHF
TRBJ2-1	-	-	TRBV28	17	TGTGCCAGCATCCCTCTTGGCCGGGCCCGGGAAGGCGGTGAGCAGTTCTTC	CASIPLGRAREGGEQFF
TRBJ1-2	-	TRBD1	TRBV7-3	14	TGTGCCAGCAGCCCAACGGGACAGGGGATCGGCTACACCTTC	CASSPTGQGIGYTF
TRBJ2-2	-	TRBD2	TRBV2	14	TGTGCCAGCAGGATGACTAGCGGGGCCGGGGAGCTGTTTTTT	CASRMTSGAGELFF
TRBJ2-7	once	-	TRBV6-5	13	TGTGCCAGCAGTTACTCGCTAGACTACGAGCAGTACTTC	CASSYSLDYEQYF
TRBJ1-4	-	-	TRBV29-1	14	TGCAGCGTTGAAGATTCGCGAGGAGGGGAAAAACTGTTTTTT	CSVEDSRGGEKLFF
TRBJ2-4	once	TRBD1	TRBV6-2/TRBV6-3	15	TGTGCCAGCAGTTTCACAGGGGATGCCAAAAACATTCAGTACTTC	CASSFTGDAKNIQYF
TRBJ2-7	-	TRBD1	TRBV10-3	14	TGTGCCATCACCCCTGACAGGGCAGTACGCGAGCAGTACTTC	CAITPDRAVREQYF
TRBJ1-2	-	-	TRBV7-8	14	TGTGCCAGCAGCTTAGGGGGCGAGCGGGAGGGCTACACCTTC	CASSLGGEREGYTF
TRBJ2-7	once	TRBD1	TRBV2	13	TGTGCCAGCTGGGGGACAGGGTCCTACGAGCAGTACTTC	CASWGTGSYEQYF
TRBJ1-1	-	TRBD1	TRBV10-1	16	TGCGCCAGCAGCTCTGGGGGACAGAGGGGAAACGCTGAAGCTTTCTTT	CASSSGGQRGNAEAFF
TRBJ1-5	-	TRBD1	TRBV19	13	TGTGCCAGTAGTAGAGGACAGGGCCAGCCCCAGCATTTT	CASSRGQGQPQHF
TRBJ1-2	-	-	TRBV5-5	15	TGTGCCAGCAGCTGGGCAGGATCACCGAACTATGGCTACACCTTC	CASSWAGSPNYGYTF
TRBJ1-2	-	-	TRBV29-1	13	TGCAGCGTGCGTCAGGGGACGAACTATGGCTACACCTTC	CSVRQGTNYGYTF
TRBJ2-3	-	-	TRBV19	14	TGTGCCAGTATGGTCGACAGCAACACAGATACGCAGTATTTT	CASMVDSNTDTQYF
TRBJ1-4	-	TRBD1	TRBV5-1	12	TGCGCCAGCCAAGGGACAGATGAAAAACTGTTTTTT	CASQGTDEKLFF
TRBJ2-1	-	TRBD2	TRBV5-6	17	TGTGCCAGCAGCTTGTTTAGCGGGGGGGCCTCCTACAATGAGCAGTTCTTC	CASSLFSGGASYNEQFF
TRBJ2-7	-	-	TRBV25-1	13	TGTGCCAGCAGTGATGAACAGCACTACGAGCAGTACTTC	CASSDEQHYEQYF
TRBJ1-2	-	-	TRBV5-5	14	TGTGCCAGCAGCTTAGATAGAGTTAACTATGGCTACACCTTC	CASSLDRVNYGYTF
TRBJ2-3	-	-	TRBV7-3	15	TGTGCCAGCAGCCAAGGGGCACCCAGCACAGATACGCAGTATTTT	CASSQGAPSTDTQYF
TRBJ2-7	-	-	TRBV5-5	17	TGTGCCAGCAGCTTGTCCGGGACACCCGAACGTTCCTACGAGCAGTACTTC	CASSLSGTPERSYEQYF
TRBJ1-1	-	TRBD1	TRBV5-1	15	TGCGCCAGCTCGAACGGGACAGGGAAGAACACTGAAGCTTTCTTT	CASSNGTGKNTEAFF
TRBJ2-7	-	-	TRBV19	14	TGTGCCAGTAGTATCGCGGACTACAACTACGAGCAGTACTTC	CASSIADYNYEQYF
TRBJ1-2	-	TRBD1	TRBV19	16	TGTGCCAGTAGTATGCCATGGGGACAGACTAACTATGGCTACACCTTC	CASSMPWGQTNYGYTF
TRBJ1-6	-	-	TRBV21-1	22	TGTGCCAGCAGCAAAGGGGGGGGGAACCAAACCGTTCGACTCTCCTATAATTCACCCCTCCACTTT	CASSKGGGNQTVRLSYNSPLHF
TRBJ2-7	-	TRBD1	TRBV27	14	TGTGCCAGCAGTTTAGGGACAGACCCCTACGAGCAGTACTTC	CASSLGTDPYEQYF
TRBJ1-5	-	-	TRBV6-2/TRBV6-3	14	TGTGCCAGCAGTCCGCTGGACAGAGATCAGCCCCAGCATTTT	CASSPLDRDQPQHF
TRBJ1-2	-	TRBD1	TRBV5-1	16	TGCGCCAGCAGCGTCTTTATGACAGGGGGGAACTATGGCTACACCTTC	CASSVFMTGGNYGYTF